The 30 T cell receptor beta chains in this list originate from one sample, sequenced in a study of T-cell reconstitution after alpha-beta-depleted transplantation in children. Preparing the TCRbeta library involved the use of unique molecular identifiers. TCRdb re-derived calls from the PCR reads in MiXCR, one entry per CDR3 protein. The table has 450,000 to 600,000 distinct CDR3 sequences, 15% to 20% seen once. The sequencing used PBMCs from the stem cell graft donor, collected from the stem cell graft. The receptor source for this set is a human donor who donated a stem cell graft to a child with acute lymphoblastic leukemia.

V gene TRBV6-1 combines with J gene TRBJ1-1, with TRBD1 identical over 11 bases. Germline-derived CDR1 and CDR2 are MNHNS and SASEGT. The CDR3 consists of 14 residues. V trimming: 6 bases; J trimming: 6 bases; junction bases outside the gene matches: 6. For the CDR3, the DNA is TGTGCCAGCAGCCCGGACAGGGGGCTGTCTGAAGCTTTCTTT. Protein product: CASSPDRGLSEAFF.

This chain links TRBV7-2 with TRBJ2-1, with 11 bases aligning to TRBD2. Germline CDR1 reads SGHTA; CDR2 reads FQGNSA. The CDR3 loop spans 15 amino acids. Losses at the gene ends were 5 bases for V and 11 bases for J; bases not matched to a gene: 11. This chain's CDR3 is CASSKGGVAGGKQFF. In nucleotides, the CDR3 is TGTGCCAGCAGCAAAGGGGGGGTAGCGGGAGGGAAGCAGTTCTTC.

This clonotype was counted between two and nine times. V usage is TRBV25-1 and J usage is TRBJ1-4; D unresolved. Germline CDR1 is MGHDK and CDR2 is SYGVNS. With 0 bases removed from V and 9 bases from J, the gap between germline ends came to 11 bases. The CDR3 is made up of 14 amino acids. Written as DNA, the CDR3 is TGTGCCAGCAGTGAATATGAAAGGGCCCAAAAACTGTTTTTT. Amino acids: CASSEYERAQKLFF.

The chain employs TRBV20-1 and TRBJ1-3; D is undetermined. V was shortened by 3 bases and J by 0 bases, with 18 bases between the two germline ends. Germline V lookup: CDR1 DFQATT, CDR2 SNEGSKA (reference sequence). The CDR3 loop spans 17 amino acids. The CDR3 reads CSARDSGPLLSGNTIYF. The CDR3 bases are TGCAGTGCTAGGGATTCCGGGCCGCTTCTCTCTGGAAACACCATATATTTT.

This clonotype was seen ten or more times. The chain employs TRBV5-6 and TRBJ2-3; unclear D gene. Trimming pared 1 base from V and 6 bases from J, leaving 9 bases between. Germline values: CDR1 SGHDT, CDR2 YYEEEE. CDR3 length equals 13 residues. CDR3 protein: CASSLITVDTQYF. CDR3 coding DNA: TGTGCCAGCAGCTTGATCACCGTGGATACGCAGTATTTT. The whole variable domain, filled in from reference TRBV5-6 and TRBJ2-3, reads DAGVTQSPTHLIKTRGQQVTLRCSPKSGHDTVSWYQQALGQGPQFIFQYYEEEERQRGNFPDRFSGHQFPNYSSELNVNALLLGDSALYLCASSLITVDTQYFGPGTRLTVL.

V usage is TRBV12-3 or TRBV12-4 and J usage is TRBJ1-5, with D uncertain. With 2 bases removed from V and 3 bases from J, the gap between germline ends came to 11 bases. CDR3 length: 15 residues. DNA of the CDR3: TGTGCCAGCAGTTTACCGGCCAGTATCAATCAGCCCCAGCATTTT. This translates into CASSLPASINQPQHF.

V is TRBV20-1 and J is TRBJ1-5, with a possible D match to TRBD1 (6 bases). V lost 2 bases and J 8 bases, leaving 7 bases between the germline ends. Per germline, CDR1 DFQATT and CDR2 SNEGSKA (reference sequence). CDR3 length: 11 amino acids. CDR3 residues: CSARKGEPQHF. DNA for the CDR3: TGCAGTGCTAGAAAGGGGGAGCCCCAGCATTTT.

This clonotype has ten or more counts. V usage is TRBV12-3 or TRBV12-4 and J usage is TRBJ2-5; 12 nucleotides match TRBD1. CDR3 length equals 15 residues. With V trimmed by 1 base and J by 5 bases, 2 bases remained unmatched. For the CDR3, the DNA is TGTGCCAGCAGTTTAGTAGGGACAGGGGGCGAGACCCAGTACTTC. Translation gives CASSLVGTGGETQYF.

The sample holds a few counts of this clonotype. Here the CDR3 DNA reads TGTGCCAGCAGCCCCATCTTCCCAGATACGCAGTATTTT. Translated: CASSPIFPDTQYF. The chain employs TRBV11-1 and TRBJ2-3; no firm D call. V lost 5 bases, J lost 4 bases, and 10 bases lay in between. CDR3 length: 13 residues. Germline V lookup: CDR1 SGHAT, CDR2 FQDESV (reference sequence).

This sequence joins TRBV19 and TRBJ2-7; D gene unclear. The germline CDR1 and CDR2 sequences are LNHDA and SQIVND (reference sequence). V lost 5 bases and J lost 6, with 14 bases in between. The CDR3 runs 13 residues. The CDR3 DNA reads as TGTGCCAGTAGTGCCCAGGCGAAATTCGAGCAGTACTTC. Translated: CASSAQAKFEQYF.

J is TRBJ2-6 and V is TRBV20-1; 12 nucleotides agree with TRBD2. With 6 bases clipped from V and 1 base from J, the junction kept 7 bases outside the gene matches. The CDR3 sequence is 17 residues long. In germline, CDR1 is DFQATT, CDR2 SNEGSKA (reference sequence). The CDR3 region has the DNA TGCAGTGCCAGACCTAGCGGGAGGGGTTCTGGGGCCAACGTCCTGACTTTC. Its translation is CSARPSGRGSGANVLTF.

V and J are TRBV27 and TRBJ2-1, with TRBD2 identical over 13 bases. V lost 4 bases to trimming and J lost 7 bases; unmatched junction nucleotides: 10. CDR3 length equals 17 residues. Germline CDR1 is MNHEY and CDR2 is SMNVEV (reference sequence). The CDR3 spells CASSSRTSGSYLNEQFF. In DNA form, the CDR3 reads TGTGCCAGCAGTTCGCGGACTAGCGGGAGTTACCTAAATGAGCAGTTCTTC.

This sequence joins TRBV27 and TRBJ1-2; D possibly corresponds to TRBD1 (6 bases). This CDR3 is built from 14 residues. CDR1 is MNHEY and CDR2 is SMNVEV in the germline V gene (reference sequence). The V end was cut by 5 bases, the J end by 4 bases, with 14 bases between. CDR3 DNA: TGTGCCAGCAGTCAACAGGACAGATTCTATGGCTACACCTTC. It yields the protein CASSQQDRFYGYTF.

This rearrangement joins TRBV5-1 to TRBJ2-1; D is possibly TRBD2 (5 bases). The CDR3 sequence is 15 residues long. Trimming shortened V by 3 bases and J by 7 bases, and 17 bases separated the two germline ends. Germline CDR1 is SGHRS and CDR2 is YFSETQ. The CDR3 reads CASSSRLTTRNEQFF. The DNA of the CDR3 is TGCGCCAGCAGCTCCCGACTAACAACTAGGAATGAGCAGTTCTTC.

The CDR3 sequence: CASSVPFLNNEQFF. In nucleotides, the CDR3 is TGTGCCAGTAGTGTGCCCTTCCTTAACAATGAGCAGTTCTTC. This chain links TRBV4-2 with TRBJ2-1; D not resolved. Per the germline V gene, CDR1 is LGHNA and CDR2 is YNFKEQ. The CDR3 spans 14 residues. Trimming shortened V by 9 bases and J by 5 bases, and 17 bases separated the two germline ends.

This chain uses TRBV7-9 with TRBJ2-1; D gene unclear. CDR1 is SEHNR, CDR2 FQNEAQ, per germline (reference sequence). V lost 0 bases, J lost 4 bases, and 10 bases lay in between. The CDR3 spans 15 residues. CDR3 region: CASSLAYSEYNEQFF. CDR3 coding DNA: TGTGCCAGCAGCTTAGCGTACAGCGAGTACAATGAGCAGTTCTTC.

CDR3 protein: CASGPVRSRSADTQYF. CDR3 in DNA: TGTGCCAGCGGGCCCGTGCGTAGTAGGAGTGCAGATACGCAGTATTTT. The V gene is TRBV7-9, the J gene TRBJ2-3; D unresolved. The CDR3 is made up of 16 amino acids. V shed 8 bases and J shed 4 bases, with 22 bases lying between them. Per germline, CDR1 SEHNR and CDR2 FQNEAQ (reference sequence).

V usage is TRBV15 and J usage is TRBJ1-1; no definite D call. Trimming left V 0 bases short and J 0 bases short, with 11 bases between. Germline assignment: CDR1 LNHNV and CDR2 YYDKDF (reference sequence). The CDR3 is 16 residues long. This CDR3 reads CATSRDYFPMNTEAFF. CDR3 sequence (DNA): TGTGCCACCAGCAGAGACTATTTCCCCATGAACACTGAAGCTTTCTTT.

There are a few counts of this clonotype. The genes are TRBV10-3 and TRBJ2-7, with TRBD1 as a possible D gene (5 bases). CDR3 length: 17 residues. Germline loops: CDR1 ENHRY, CDR2 SYGVKD. V lost 3 bases and J 5 bases, leaving 23 bases between the germline ends. Here the CDR3 reads CAISDNRPNRYGNEQYF. The CDR3 DNA sequence: TGTGCCATCAGTGATAATCGTCCCAACAGGTATGGAAACGAGCAGTACTTC.

The table lists this clonotype with a few counts. The chain couples TRBV12-3 or TRBV12-4 to TRBJ2-2; D not certain. V lost 2 bases and J 5 bases, leaving 9 bases between the germline ends. This CDR3 is built from 14 residues. The CDR3 DNA follows: TGTGCCAGCAGTTTAATTGGGTTTACCGGGGAGCTGTTTTTT. It encodes CASSLIGFTGELFF.

The chain combines TRBV20-1 with TRBJ2-2, with TRBD2 identical over 9 bases. Germline V lookup: CDR1 DFQATT, CDR2 SNEGSKA (reference sequence). The CDR3 consists of 15 residues. The junction had 6 bases not matched to a gene; V was cut back by 6 bases and J by 1 base. CDR3 bases: TGCAGTGCAGCTGGGACTAGCAGGAACACCGGGGAGCTGTTTTTT. Its protein product is CSAAGTSRNTGELFF.

This clonotype was recorded a few times. The chain links TRBV3-1 to TRBJ2-2; TRBD1 matches 8 bases. J was trimmed by 0 bases and V by 0 bases; bases with no gene match: 6. Germline values: CDR1 LGHDT, CDR2 YNNKEL (reference sequence). This CDR3 spans 18 amino acids. The CDR3 nucleotides read TGTGCCAGCAGCCAAGACCCAACAGGGGGGTCGAACACCGGGGAGCTGTTTTTT. This encodes CASSQDPTGGSNTGELFF.

This clonotype was picked up a small number of times. The rearrangement links TRBV12-3 or TRBV12-4 to TRBJ2-3; D is possibly TRBD1 (6 bases). V was cut by 5 bases and J by 4 bases, with 13 bases left in between. The length of the CDR3 is 14 residues. The CDR3 nucleotides are TGTGCCAGCAGTCCGCAGGGGTCCGCAGATACGCAGTATTTT. Translating gives CASSPQGSADTQYF.

This rearrangement joins TRBV9 to TRBJ2-5; no clear D gene. CDR3 size: 13 residues. Per the germline V gene, CDR1 is SGDLS and CDR2 is YYNGEE. Trimming left V 0 bases short and J 5 bases short, with 8 bases between. The CDR3 here is CASSVGPPETQYF. The CDR3, as DNA: TGTGCCAGCAGCGTAGGCCCCCCGGAGACCCAGTACTTC.

The chain combines TRBV20-1 with TRBJ1-5; a possible D gene is TRBD1 (6 bases). The CDR3 loop spans 13 amino acids. CDR1 is DFQATT, CDR2 SNEGSKA, per germline (reference sequence). The V and J ends lost 6 bases and 4 bases respectively, with 13 bases between them. In DNA, the CDR3 is TGCAGTGCCACCGAGGGGGTAAATCAGCCCCAGCATTTT. Translated: CSATEGVNQPQHF.

This clonotype showed up just a few times. The V and J genes are TRBV20-1 and TRBJ2-3, with D unclear. Between the trimmed V and J ends, which lost 4 bases and 5 bases, there was a span of 19 bases. Germline loops: CDR1 DFQATT, CDR2 SNEGSKA (reference sequence). The CDR3 extends over 15 amino acids. CDR3 residues: CSANGGPGGIDTQYF. CDR3 sequence (DNA): TGCAGTGCTAATGGCGGCCCGGGCGGAATAGATACGCAGTATTTT.

The chain is built from TRBV19 and TRBJ1-2; TRBD1 might be the D (6 bases). The V and J ends lost 10 bases and 1 base respectively, with 13 bases between them. There are 13 residues in the CDR3. CDR1 is LNHDA and CDR2 is SQIVND in the germline V gene (reference sequence). The CDR3 region is CATSQGFNYGYTF. CDR3 bases: TGTGCCACCTCGCAGGGGTTTAACTATGGCTACACCTTC.

In this sample, this clonotype turned up many times. The rearrangement links TRBV6-4 to TRBJ2-1, with 7 bases identical to TRBD1. Germline CDR1 and CDR2: MRHNA and SNTAGT. This CDR3 is 15 amino acids long. V was clipped by 2 bases and J by 7 bases; unmatched bases: 8. The CDR3, as DNA: TGTGCCAGCAGTGACGAAGGGGGCGCTTGGAATGAGCAGTTCTTC. Amino acids: CASSDEGGAWNEQFF.

The chain employs TRBV5-6 and TRBJ2-1; tentative D call: TRBD1 (8 bases). V lost 7 bases and J 7 bases, leaving 15 bases between the germline ends. Germline CDR1 and CDR2: SGHDT and YYEEEE. The length of the CDR3 is 13 residues. The CDR3 is CASAEQGGNEQFF. CDR3 bases: TGTGCCAGCGCGGAACAGGGGGGGAATGAGCAGTTCTTC.

CDR3 DNA: TGTGCCAGCAGTCGCGACAGGGGGGCTTTATCCTACAATGAGCAGTTCTTC. Protein sequence: CASSRDRGALSYNEQFF. The V gene is TRBV12-3 or TRBV12-4, the J gene TRBJ2-1, with 9 positions matching TRBD1. After removal of 5 bases from V and 1 base from J, the junction contained 9 bases not matched to a gene. The CDR3 has 17 amino acids.